What follows are 21 T cell receptor beta chains derived from one specimen sequenced in a study of shared clonotypes between healthy human individuals. Data came from immunoSEQ multiplex PCR; TCRdb stores just in-frame clones and leaves some out. This table holds around 350,000 clones, less than 75% found once. Sequencing was done on a sample of memory CD4+ T cells sorted from blood. The subset is: CD45RA-negative fraction. These receptors all stem from a man aged 25 to 40 in good health.

The chain joins TRBV19 to TRBJ2-1, with D possibly TRBD2 on 5 matching bases. The CDR3 is made up of 14 amino acids. Germline values: CDR1 LNHDA, CDR2 SQIVND (reference sequence). V lost 3 bases and J lost 5, with 11 bases in between. The DNA for the CDR3 is TGTGCCAGTAGTATCTTCAGAGCGGACAATGAGCAGTTCTTC. Translated, it gives CASSIFRADNEQFF.

This sequence joins TRBV29-1 and TRBJ2-7, with 7 bases aligning to TRBD2. There are 13 residues in the CDR3. The germline CDR1 and CDR2 sequences are SQVTM and ANQGSEA. The V segment lost 3 bases and the J segment 3 bases; nucleotides outside the gene matches: 5. CDR3 sequence (DNA): TGCAGCGTTGACGGGGGGAAGGGCTACGAGCAGTACTTC. This translates into CSVDGGKGYEQYF.

This rearrangement joins TRBV18 to TRBJ2-2; D possibly corresponds to TRBD1 (5 bases). Germline CDR1 and CDR2: KGHSH and LQKENI. The CDR3 length is 15 residues. Trimming pared 2 bases from V and 5 bases from J, leaving 12 bases between. CDR3 sequence (DNA): TGTGCCAGCTCACCATTTTCTACAGGTACCGGGGAGCTGTTTTTT. It is translated as CASSPFSTGTGELFF.

The rearrangement joins TRBV11-2 to TRBJ1-3; 8 nucleotides match TRBD1. Trimming removed 1 base from V and 5 bases from J; junction bases left unmatched: 13. This CDR3 has 18 residues. Germline CDR1 reads SGHAT; CDR2 reads FQNNGV. The CDR3 loop is CASSLVGRGLSLRNTIYF. CDR3 nucleotide sequence: TGTGCCAGCAGCTTAGTCGGCAGGGGGCTCTCTCTTAGAAACACCATATATTTT.

The chain is built from TRBV2 and TRBJ2-3; TRBD1 matches at 7 bases. The CDR3 spans 12 residues. The V segment lost 9 bases and the J segment 3 bases; nucleotides outside the gene matches: 3. Germline values: CDR1 SNHLY, CDR2 FYNNEI. CDR3 region: CARNRGTDTQYF. The CDR3 nucleotides are TGTGCCAGAAACAGGGGTACAGATACGCAGTATTTT.

This clone was seen only once. This chain connects TRBV2 to TRBJ2-4, with D uncertain. The length of the CDR3 is 16 residues. CDR1 is SNHLY and CDR2 is FYNNEI in the germline V gene. V dropped 2 bases and J dropped 0 bases, with 11 bases sitting between them. This chain's CDR3 is CASSERIGLAKNIQYF. CDR3 DNA: TGTGCCAGCAGTGAACGTATAGGGTTAGCCAAAAACATTCAGTACTTC.

This chain joins TRBV14 and TRBJ2-3; 7 bases are shared with TRBD1. The V gene's germline CDR1 is SGHDN and CDR2 FVKESK. The CDR3 runs 15 residues. Losses at the gene ends were 4 bases for V and 0 bases for J; bases not matched to a gene: 4. CDR3: CASSRPGQSTDTQYF. The CDR3 DNA follows: TGTGCCAGCAGCCGACCGGGACAGAGCACAGATACGCAGTATTTT.

Regarding this clone: Distinct nucleotide sequences in the sample also encode this CDR3. The CDR3 here is CASKGQGSRTDTQYF. CDR3 nucleotide sequence: TGTGCCAGCAAAGGTCAGGGATCGCGGACAGATACGCAGTATTTT. The V and J genes are TRBV6-1 and TRBJ2-3, with D perhaps matching TRBD1 (5 bases). The CDR3 runs to 15 residues. Trimming took 7 bases from V and 3 from J, leaving 17 bases between them. Per the germline V gene, CDR1 is MNHNS and CDR2 is SASEGT.

This clone was detected only once. This chain uses TRBV25-1 with TRBJ1-2; 11 bases line up with TRBD1. There are 14 residues in the CDR3. Trimming at V came to 6 bases and at J to 6 bases, leaving 6 bases not matched to a gene. CDR1 is MGHDK and CDR2 is SYGVNS in the germline V gene. The CDR3 DNA follows: TGTGCCAGCAGCGACTCGGGACAGGGGGATGGCTACACCTTC. Protein sequence: CASSDSGQGDGYTF.

This clone has just one count. J is TRBJ2-7 and V is TRBV19; 14 bases align to TRBD2. The CDR3 consists of 15 residues. V shed 3 bases and J 8 bases; nucleotides not matched to a gene: 6. Germline V lookup: CDR1 LNHDA, CDR2 SQIVND (reference sequence). As DNA, the CDR3 is TGTGCCAGTAGTATCGGACTAGCGGGAGGCAACAAGCAGTACTTC. Protein: CASSIGLAGGNKQYF.

The chain uses TRBV19 and TRBJ2-1; D perhaps matches TRBD2 (5 bases). V was shortened by 10 bases and J by 4 bases, with 17 bases between the two germline ends. The CDR3 has 14 residues. Germline V gene lookup returns CDR1 LNHDA and CDR2 SQIVND (reference sequence). The CDR3 coding sequence is TGTGCCACCCGAGCGGACCTACCTTACAATGAGCAGTTCTTC. Protein product: CATRADLPYNEQFF.

This clone has a handful of counts. This chain uses TRBV7-3 with TRBJ2-2; no firm D call. The germline CDR1 and CDR2 sequences are SGHTA and FQGTGA. Between the trimmed V and J ends, which lost 1 base and 7 bases, there was a span of 7 bases. This CDR3 has 13 residues. The CDR3 is CASSLNSGGELFF. The CDR3 bases are TGTGCCAGCAGCTTAAACTCAGGCGGGGAGCTGTTTTTT.

The gene calls are TRBV9 and TRBJ2-5; 10 bases align to TRBD2. With 2 bases clipped from V and 5 bases from J, the junction kept 15 bases outside the gene matches. This CDR3 region has 18 residues. CDR1 and CDR2 (germline): SGDLS, YYNGEE. For the CDR3, the DNA is TGTGCCAGCAGCGTTTCTGCCTCGAGCGGGAGGGCCGACGAGACCCAGTACTTC. Its protein product is CASSVSASSGRADETQYF.

This chain connects TRBV2 to TRBJ2-5, with D possibly being TRBD1 (6 bases). CDR1 is SNHLY, CDR2 FYNNEI, per germline. Trimming pared 8 bases from V and 5 bases from J, leaving 15 bases between. This CDR3 is 13 amino acids long. CDR3 coding DNA: TGTGCCAGCGCCCTTACAGGGTTGGAGACCCAGTACTTC. This codes for CASALTGLETQYF.

The V and J genes are TRBV6-1 and TRBJ2-3; either TRBD1 or TRBD2 may supply D (6 bases each). Per germline, CDR1 MNHNS and CDR2 SASEGT. This CDR3 region has 14 residues. V gave up 7 bases and J gave up 5 bases, with 16 bases separating them. DNA of the CDR3: TGTGCCAGCAAGAAAGGGGGAGCGGGAGATACGCAGTATTTT. The encoded protein is CASKKGGAGDTQYF.

The chain couples TRBV7-2 to TRBJ2-7, with D possibly matching TRBD2 (7 bases). The CDR3 runs 17 residues. Germline lookup yields CDR1 SGHTA and CDR2 FQGNSA. V lost 7 bases and J lost 4, with 26 bases in between. The CDR3, as DNA: TGTGCCAGCAACCCCTGGGGGGGCGCTTCCCCCCTGTACGAGCAGTACTTC. Protein product: CASNPWGGASPLYEQYF.

Details on this clone: This likely reflects a read error, since a far larger clone is one base away. V usage is TRBV14 and J usage is TRBJ2-7; possibly TRBD1 for D (5 bases). Germline V lookup: CDR1 SGHDN, CDR2 FVKESK. The CDR3 consists of 15 residues. V lost 4 bases, J lost 6 bases, and 19 bases lay in between. DNA for the CDR3: TGTGCCAGCAGCCGACAGAGTACTACCAGGGCCGAGCAGTACTTC. Translated: CASSRQSTTRAEQYF.

V is TRBV18 and J is TRBJ1-2, with 12 bases lining up with TRBD1. V was pared by 3 bases and J by 6 bases, with 5 bases of the junction left unmatched. Germline CDR1 is KGHSH and CDR2 is LQKENI. The CDR3 totals 15 residues. For the CDR3, the DNA is TGTGCCAGCTCACCTTCGGGACAGGGGGCGCATGGCTACACCTTC. Amino acids: CASSPSGQGAHGYTF. Together with reference TRBV18 and TRBJ1-2, the CDR3 gives the full variable domain: NAGVMQNPRHLVRRRGQEARLRCSPMKGHSHVYWYRQLPEEGLKFMVYLQKENIIDESGMPKERFSAEFPKEGPSILRIQQVVRGDSAAYFCASSPSGQGAHGYTFGSGTRLTVV.

The chain combines TRBV5-1 with TRBJ1-6; TRBD1 aligns across 7 bases. CDR1 is SGHRS, CDR2 YFSETQ, per germline. This CDR3 has 14 residues. With V trimmed by 4 bases and J by 7 bases, 5 bases remained unmatched. This CDR3 is CASSKQGLNSPLHF. Here the CDR3 DNA reads TGCGCCAGCAGCAAACAGGGGTTGAATTCACCCCTCCACTTT.

V usage is TRBV6-1 and J usage is TRBJ2-2; TRBD2 aligns across 8 bases. Germline CDR1 MNHNS, CDR2 SASEGT. The V gene end was trimmed by 3 bases and the J gene end by 6 bases; junction bases not matched to a gene: 12. The CDR3 loop spans 17 amino acids. The CDR3 here is CASSDPDGGRSSGELFF. DNA for the CDR3: TGTGCCAGCAGTGATCCCGACGGCGGGAGGTCGTCCGGGGAGCTGTTTTTT.

This chain joins TRBV28 and TRBJ1-4, with a weak D call TRBD1 (5 bases). This CDR3 region has 16 residues. Trimming left V 5 bases short and J 2 bases short, with 15 bases between. Germline assignment: CDR1 MDHEN and CDR2 SYDVKM. Written as DNA, the CDR3 is TGTGCCAGCAGTCCACCCCCGGGGCGTACTAATGAAAAACTGTTTTTT. This codes for CASSPPPGRTNEKLFF.